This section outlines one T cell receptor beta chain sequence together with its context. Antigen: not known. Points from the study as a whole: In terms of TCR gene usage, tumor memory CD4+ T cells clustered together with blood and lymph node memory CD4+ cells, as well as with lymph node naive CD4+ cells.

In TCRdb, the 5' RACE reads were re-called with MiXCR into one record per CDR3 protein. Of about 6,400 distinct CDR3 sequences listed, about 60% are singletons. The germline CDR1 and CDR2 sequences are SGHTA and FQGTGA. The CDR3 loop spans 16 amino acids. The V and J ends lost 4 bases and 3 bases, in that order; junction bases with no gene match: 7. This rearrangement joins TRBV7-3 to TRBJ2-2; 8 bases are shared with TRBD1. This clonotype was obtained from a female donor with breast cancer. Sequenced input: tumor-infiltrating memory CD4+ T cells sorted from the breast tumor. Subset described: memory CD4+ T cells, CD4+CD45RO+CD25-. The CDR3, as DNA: TGTGCCAGCAGCTCTGACAGGGGTCAGGACACCGGGGAGCTGTTTTTT. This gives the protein CASSSDRGQDTGELFF. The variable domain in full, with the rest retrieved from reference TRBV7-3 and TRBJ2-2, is GAGVSQTPSNKVTEKGKYVELRCDPISGHTALYWYRQSLGQGPEFLIYFQGTGAADDSGLPNDRFFAVRPEGSVSTLKIQRTERGDSAVYLCASSSDRGQDTGELFFGEGSRLTVL.